The 18 T cell receptor beta chains below all came from one sample that was sequenced in a study of T-cell reconstitution after alpha-beta-depleted transplantation in children. As it was prepared, the TCRbeta library received unique molecular identifiers. MiXCR was run by TCRdb on the PCR reads, yielding one entry per CDR3 protein. Of approximately 240,000 distinct CDR3 sequences detected, around 9.9% appear once; the ten largest clones hold 25% to 30%. This specimen was PBMCs, taken before TCRalphabeta/CD19-depleted stem cell transplant. These receptors came from a child less than two years old with acute myeloid leukemia, due to receive a stem cell transplant.

This clonotype came up many times. The chain couples TRBV6-5 to TRBJ2-5; TRBD1 is a possible D gene (5 bases). Germline V CDR1 and CDR2: MNHEY, SVGAGI. CDR3 length: 15 amino acids. The ends were cut back, 4 bases at V and 5 bases at J, with 17 bases in the middle. The CDR3 DNA is TGTGCCAGCAGTTCCCTCGCTGCAGGGAAGGAGACCCAGTACTTC. Translation gives CASSSLAAGKETQYF.

This clonotype was seen ten or more times. The rearrangement joins TRBV5-1 to TRBJ1-4, with TRBD1 matching 7 bases. Germline trimming cut 7 bases from V and 5 bases from J; bases unmatched to any gene: 8. The CDR3 runs to 14 residues. The germline V gene has CDR1 SGHRS and CDR2 YFSETQ. The CDR3 sequence: CASASTGLNEKLFF. CDR3 in DNA: TGCGCCAGCGCTTCGACAGGGCTAAATGAAAAACTGTTTTTT.

This clonotype was found many times. The chain joins TRBV20-1 to TRBJ1-2, with 8 bases lining up with TRBD1. V shed 4 bases and J 4 bases; nucleotides not matched to a gene: 5. CDR1 and CDR2 from the germline V gene are DFQATT and SNEGSKA (reference sequence). The CDR3 length is 13 residues. Here the CDR3 DNA reads TGCAGTGCTAAACAGGGGGAGGGCTATGGCTACACCTTC. As protein: CSAKQGEGYGYTF.

This clonotype was detected ten times or more. The chain is built from TRBV20-1 and TRBJ1-4; D is unresolved. The length of the CDR3 is 13 residues. Per germline, CDR1 DFQATT and CDR2 SNEGSKA (reference sequence). Trimming cost V 4 bases and J 0 bases, with 6 bases left between them. This CDR3 is CSATGATNEKLFF. In DNA, the CDR3 is TGCAGTGCTACAGGCGCAACTAATGAAAAACTGTTTTTT.

This clonotype was detected ten times or more. This chain's CDR3 is CSAWGHQPTGELFF. In DNA, the CDR3 is TGCAGTGCTTGGGGACACCAACCCACCGGGGAGCTGTTTTTT. The V gene is TRBV20-1, the J gene TRBJ2-2; D is perhaps TRBD1 (6 bases). Germline lookup yields CDR1 DFQATT and CDR2 SNEGSKA (reference sequence). The germline V and J ends were trimmed by 5 bases and 4 bases, with 14 bases remaining between them. The CDR3 contains 14 residues.

This clonotype was observed a few times. The V gene is TRBV7-2, the J gene TRBJ2-7; D might be TRBD2 (6 bases). Trimming cost V 6 bases and J 3 bases, with 12 bases left between them. This CDR3 comprises 13 residues. CDR1 is SGHTA, CDR2 FQGNSA, per germline. The CDR3 spells CASSIGRIYEQYF. CDR3 nucleotides: TGTGCCAGCAGTATCGGGAGAATCTACGAGCAGTACTTC.

In its sample, this clonotype was seen many times. The gene calls are TRBV5-1 and TRBJ2-5; the match to TRBD1 covers 7 bases. Losses at the gene ends were 3 bases for V and 1 base for J; bases not matched to a gene: 6. The CDR3 sequence is 15 residues long. Germline V CDR1 and CDR2: SGHRS, YFSETQ. The CDR3 nucleotides are TGCGCCAGCAGCTCATACAGGGGACCCCAAGAGACCCAGTACTTC. It yields the protein CASSSYRGPQETQYF.

This clonotype was recorded many times. This chain uses TRBV20-1 with TRBJ1-6, with D perhaps TRBD1 (6 bases). Germline CDR1 and CDR2: DFQATT and SNEGSKA (reference sequence). The CDR3 sequence is 15 residues long. The V end was cut by 2 bases, the J end by 5 bases, with 13 bases between. In DNA, the CDR3 is TGCAGTGCTAGATCAACTCGGACAGATAATTCACCCCTCCACTTT. Its protein is CSARSTRTDNSPLHF.

This clonotype appeared many times. The chain combines TRBV6-5 with TRBJ2-1; TRBD2 aligns across 11 bases. The V gene end was trimmed by 3 bases and the J gene end by 3 bases; junction bases not matched to a gene: 4. Germline loops: CDR1 MNHEY, CDR2 SVGAGI. The CDR3 is 16 amino acids. DNA for the CDR3: TGTGCCAGCAGTTATGCCGGGACTAGCGGCTACAATGAGCAGTTCTTC. Protein: CASSYAGTSGYNEQFF.

This clonotype was detected many times. The chain couples TRBV5-1 to TRBJ2-7; 7 bases align to TRBD1. This CDR3 has 14 residues. The V gene's germline CDR1 is SGHRS and CDR2 YFSETQ. V was clipped by 1 base and J by 5 bases; unmatched bases: 6. The CDR3 DNA reads as TGCGCCAGCAGCTTGATCGGGACAGTCCACGAGCAGTACTTC. Residues: CASSLIGTVHEQYF. Full variable domain (remainder filled in from reference TRBV5-1 and TRBJ2-7): KAGVTQTPRYLIKTRGQQVTLSCSPISGHRSVSWYQQTPGQGLQFLFEYFSETQRNKGNFPGRFSGRQFSNSRSEMNVSTLELGDSALYLCASSLIGTVHEQYFGPGTRLTVT.

This clonotype was detected ten times or more. The chain has TRBV6-5 and TRBJ1-5, with D unclear. V was pared by 4 bases and J by 1 base, with 14 bases between. This CDR3 is 16 amino acids long. Germline CDR1 reads MNHEY; CDR2 reads SVGAGI. Written as DNA, the CDR3 is TGTGCCAGCAGTTTCCCCGCTTCGGGGAGCAATCAGCCCCAGCATTTT. Residues: CASSFPASGSNQPQHF.

This clonotype was counted ten times or more. The gene calls are TRBV7-3 and TRBJ2-1; either TRBD1 or TRBD2 may fit D (5 bases each). The germline V and J ends were trimmed by 4 bases and 5 bases, with 9 bases remaining between them. CDR1 and CDR2 (germline): SGHTA, FQGTGA. CDR3 size: 13 residues. This CDR3 is CASSSGPNNEQFF. As DNA, the CDR3 is TGTGCCAGCAGCTCGGGACCCAACAATGAGCAGTTCTTC. The whole variable domain, remainder taken from reference TRBV7-3 and TRBJ2-1, is GAGVSQTPSNKVTEKGKYVELRCDPISGHTALYWYRQSLGQGPEFLIYFQGTGAADDSGLPNDRFFAVRPEGSVSTLKIQRTERGDSAVYLCASSSGPNNEQFFGPGTRLTVL.

Many counts were recorded for this clonotype. The rearrangement uses TRBV12-3 or TRBV12-4 and TRBJ2-1; D unresolved. The length of the CDR3 is 11 residues. V was trimmed by 2 bases and J by 8 bases, leaving 4 bases between them. The CDR3 region is CASSLFDEQFF. The CDR3 DNA is TGTGCCAGCAGTTTATTCGATGAGCAGTTCTTC.

There are many counts of this clonotype. The chain couples TRBV7-7 to TRBJ2-2, with D tentatively TRBD1 (5 bases). The CDR3 extends over 14 amino acids. Germline lookup yields CDR1 SSHAT and CDR2 FNYEAQ (reference sequence). The V gene lost 5 bases and the J gene lost 1 base, with 8 bases spanning the gap. CDR3 bases: TGTGCCAGCAGCGTGACAGAGAACACCGGGGAGCTGTTTTTT. Translating gives CASSVTENTGELFF.

Comments on this clonotype: One base away lies a much larger clone, so this may be a sequencing read error. The rearrangement links TRBV20-1 to TRBJ2-4; D not resolved. The CDR3 runs 13 residues. Germline V gene data show CDR1 as DFQATT and CDR2 as SNEGSKA (reference sequence). CDR3 DNA sequence: TGCAGTGCCTCGACTGAGCTGGGAAACATTCGGTACTTC. Its translation is CSASTELGNIRYF.

This clonotype was seen many times. The genes are TRBV10-3 and TRBJ2-5, with 7 bases matching TRBD2. Germline V gene sequence: CDR1 ENHRY, CDR2 SYGVKD. This CDR3 region has 14 residues. V shed 8 bases, J shed 7 bases, and the junction held 13 bases outside the gene matches. CDR3 sequence reads: CAICPGGPVGTQYF. CDR3 sequence (DNA): TGTGCCATCTGTCCGGGAGGACCCGTGGGGACCCAGTACTTC.

This clonotype was observed at least ten times. The V call is TRBV7-2, the J call TRBJ2-1; D unresolved. V lost 4 bases and J lost 6, with 10 bases in between. The length of the CDR3 is 13 residues. Germline V gene data show CDR1 as SGHTA and CDR2 as FQGNSA. This CDR3 is CASSSLKGNEQFF. CDR3 bases: TGTGCCAGCAGCTCCCTAAAGGGCAATGAGCAGTTCTTC. The variable domain in full, with the rest retrieved from reference TRBV7-2 and TRBJ2-1, is GAGVSQSPSNKVTEKGKDVELRCDPISGHTALYWYRQSLGQGLEFLIYFQGNSAPDKSGLPSDRFSAERTGGSVSTLTIQRTQQEDSAVYLCASSSLKGNEQFFGPGTRLTVL.

The table lists this clonotype with many counts. The chain has TRBV5-1 and TRBJ2-7, with 10 bases aligning to TRBD2. CDR3 length: 15 residues. The ends lost 4 bases at V and 2 bases at J; junction bases unmatched: 6. CDR1 is SGHRS, CDR2 YFSETQ, per germline. In nucleotides, the CDR3 is TGCGCCAGCAGCGACAGAGCGGGAGGGCCCTACGAGCAGTACTTC. Encoded protein: CASSDRAGGPYEQYF.